These 30 T cell receptor beta chains were all obtained from the same sample, sequenced in a study of response to subunit inactivated influenza vaccine. MiXCR was run by TCRdb on the RT-PCR reads, yielding one entry per CDR3 protein. The sample consists of around 150,000 distinct CDR3 sequences, about a tenth of them appearing once. Here the sequenced sample was non-naive T cells sorted from PBMCs, taken about 6 weeks after vaccination. The receptors come from a man aged 50 or older who received an inactivated influenza vaccine.

This clonotype was found a few times. V is TRBV11-1 and J is TRBJ1-4, with 7 bases identical to TRBD1. The germline CDR1 and CDR2 sequences are SGHAT and FQDESV (reference sequence). The ends lost 5 bases at V and 0 bases at J; junction bases unmatched: 18. This CDR3 comprises 20 residues. CDR3 DNA sequence: TGTGCCAGCAGCCCTTCGATGGTGACAGGGCAAGGGGCAACTAATGAAAAACTGTTTTTT. This sequence encodes CASSPSMVTGQGATNEKLFF. Combining the CDR3 with reference TRBV11-1 and TRBJ1-4 gives the whole variable domain EAEVAQSPRYKITEKSQAVAFWCDPISGHATLYWYRQILGQGPELLVQFQDESVVDDSQLPKDRFSAERLKGVDSTLKIQPAELGDSAMYLCASSPSMVTGQGATNEKLFFGSGTQLSVL.

This clonotype was observed a handful of times. This chain uses TRBV6-5 with TRBJ2-5, with 11 bases lining up with TRBD2. The CDR3 extends over 18 amino acids. V gave up 0 bases and J gave up 2 bases; unmatched junction bases: 8. CDR1 is MNHEY and CDR2 is SVGAGI in the germline V gene. The chain's CDR3 is CASSYSGGLADSQETQYF. CDR3 coding DNA: TGTGCCAGCAGTTACTCGGGGGGACTAGCGGACTCACAAGAGACCCAGTACTTC.

Concerning this clonotype: An end of the junction does not agree with germline; a read error may underlie this. The chain carries TRBV4-1 and TRBJ2-1; TRBD2 aligns across 12 bases. Germline CDR1 is MGHRA and CDR2 is YSYEKL. This CDR3 contains 13 residues. Here the CDR3 DNA reads TGCGCCAGCAGCCAAACTAGCGGGGGGCCCTGGCTCTTC. Translation: CASSQTSGGPWLF.

This clonotype occurred a few times. The genes are TRBV30 and TRBJ2-5; 7 positions match TRBD1. Trimming removed 5 bases from V and 5 bases from J; junction bases left unmatched: 8. Germline V gene lookup returns CDR1 GTSNPN and CDR2 SVGIG (reference sequence). The CDR3 runs 13 residues. DNA for the CDR3: TGTGCCTGGGCCTTAGGGGGCTTTGAGACCCAGTACTTC. The encoded protein is CAWALGGFETQYF.

Ten or more counts support this clonotype. The chain uses TRBV7-6 and TRBJ2-5; 11 bases are shared with TRBD2. V shed 5 bases, J shed 2 bases, and the junction held 7 bases outside the gene matches. The length of the CDR3 is 16 residues. The germline gives CDR1 SGHVS, CDR2 FNYEAQ. The CDR3 nucleotides read TGTGCCAGCAGCCACGGACTAGCGGGCCGACAAGAGACCCAGTACTTC. It yields the protein CASSHGLAGRQETQYF.

The chain links TRBV20-1 to TRBJ1-1; D is ambiguous. CDR1 DFQATT and CDR2 SNEGSKA come from the germline V gene (reference sequence). The CDR3 consists of 14 residues. Trimming removed 1 base at V and 2 bases at J, with 11 bases between. The CDR3, as DNA: TGCAGTGCTAGAGGGTGGCACGAAAACACTGAAGCTTTCTTT. This sequence encodes CSARGWHENTEAFF.

In the case of this clonotype: A much larger clone lies a single base off, so this may be a read error. This chain uses TRBV7-2 with TRBJ2-6; the D call may be TRBD1 or TRBD2 (6 bases each). Germline V CDR1 and CDR2: SGHTA, FQGNSA. This CDR3 is built from 15 residues. Trimming took off 7 bases at V and 4 bases at J, with 14 bases between the two ends. The CDR3 region is CASIRRGRGANVLTF. The CDR3 region has the DNA TGTGCCAGCATCCGACGGGGGCGAGGGGCCAACGTCCTGACTTTC.

There are many counts of this clonotype. The J gene is TRBJ1-5, the V gene TRBV10-3, with 8 nucleotides matching TRBD1. With V trimmed by 8 bases and J by 7 bases, 7 bases remained unmatched. The CDR3 totals 13 residues. Germline V lookup: CDR1 ENHRY, CDR2 SYGVKD. The CDR3 protein is CAIQDRADQPQHF. CDR3 DNA sequence: TGTGCCATCCAGGACAGGGCCGACCAGCCCCAGCATTTT.

The V and J genes are TRBV10-3 and TRBJ1-4; D not resolved. The germline V gene encodes CDR1 ENHRY and CDR2 SYGVKD. This CDR3 contains 15 residues. V lost 3 bases and J lost 0, with 8 bases in between. The CDR3 region has the DNA TGTGCCATCAGTGACCCCGGAGCAACTAATGAAAAACTGTTTTTT. This encodes CAISDPGATNEKLFF.

The rearrangement joins TRBV5-4 to TRBJ2-3, with 7 bases lining up with TRBD2. The CDR3 is 16 residues long. CDR1 and CDR2 (germline): SGHNT, YYREEE (reference sequence). J gave up 0 bases and V 0 bases, and 4 bases lay outside the gene matches. CDR3 sequence (DNA): TGTGCCAGCAGCTTGGTGGCTAGCGGAAGCACAGATACGCAGTATTTT. Translating it yields CASSLVASGSTDTQYF.

The chain combines TRBV6-5 with TRBJ2-7; D not resolved. V shed 2 bases and J shed 5 bases, with 10 bases lying between them. The germline CDR1 and CDR2 sequences are MNHEY and SVGAGI. CDR3 size: 13 residues. CDR3 sequence: CASSYASGHEQYF. The CDR3 coding sequence is TGTGCCAGCAGTTACGCTTCTGGACACGAGCAGTACTTC.

The chain uses TRBV7-3 and TRBJ2-5; either TRBD1 or TRBD2 may fit D (5 bases each). V lost 5 bases and J 5 bases, leaving 12 bases between the germline ends. The CDR3 has 13 residues. The germline CDR1 and CDR2 sequences are SGHTA and FQGTGA. The CDR3 DNA follows: TGTGCCAGCAGCCCCGGGGCCGAGGAGACCCAGTACTTC. Its protein product is CASSPGAEETQYF.

This clonotype was detected ten times or more. The rearrangement joins TRBV7-6 to TRBJ2-1; D gene uncertain. CDR1 SGHVS and CDR2 FNYEAQ come from the germline V gene. The CDR3 runs 13 residues. V was cut by 2 bases and J by 3 bases, with 5 bases left in between. The CDR3 DNA sequence: TGTGCCAGCAGCTTATCCGTCTACAATGAGCAGTTCTTC. Its protein is CASSLSVYNEQFF.

The chain is built from TRBV2 and TRBJ2-3; TRBD2 matches at 12 bases. The length of the CDR3 is 15 residues. Germline trimming cut 6 bases from V and 3 bases from J; bases unmatched to any gene: 4. Germline V gives CDR1 SNHLY, CDR2 FYNNEI. CDR3 in amino acids: CASSETSGRTDTQYF. As DNA, the CDR3 is TGTGCCAGCAGCGAAACTAGCGGGAGGACAGATACGCAGTATTTT.

This clonotype was observed many times. This chain joins TRBV13 and TRBJ2-7; no clear D. Germline CDR1 reads PRHDT; CDR2 reads FYEKMQ (reference sequence). V shed 1 base and J shed 4 bases, with 5 bases lying between them. CDR3 length equals 12 residues. CDR3 protein: CASSLARYEQYF. As DNA, the CDR3 is TGTGCCAGCAGCTTAGCGCGGTACGAGCAGTACTTC.

The chain has TRBV7-9 and TRBJ1-4; TRBD1 is a possible D gene (6 bases). The CDR3 sequence is 13 residues long. Germline V gene lookup returns CDR1 SEHNR and CDR2 FQNEAQ (reference sequence). V shed 10 bases and J shed 6 bases, with 15 bases lying between them. The CDR3 sequence is CATLIRGDEKLFF. CDR3 DNA: TGTGCCACTTTAATCAGGGGAGATGAAAAACTGTTTTTT.

This clonotype was seen many times. The chain has TRBV10-3 and TRBJ2-1, with 7 bases that match TRBD2. The CDR3 totals 13 residues. Germline assignment: CDR1 ENHRY and CDR2 SYGVKD. V shed 10 bases, J shed 3 bases, and the junction held 6 bases outside the gene matches. As DNA, the CDR3 is TGTGCCACTCGACTAGCAGACTACAATGAGCAGTTCTTC. Its translation: CATRLADYNEQFF.

The sample holds a few counts of this clonotype. V usage is TRBV29-1 and J usage is TRBJ2-1; D call uncertain. CDR3 length: 12 amino acids. The V gene lost 6 bases and the J gene lost 6 bases, with 12 bases spanning the gap. Germline V gene sequence: CDR1 SQVTM, CDR2 ANQGSEA. The CDR3 reads CSVGPGLNEQFF. In DNA form, the CDR3 reads TGCAGCGTAGGACCTGGGCTCAATGAGCAGTTCTTC.

J is TRBJ2-5 and V is TRBV20-1; no reliable D call. V was clipped by 2 bases and J by 5 bases, with 3 bases between them. In germline, CDR1 is DFQATT, CDR2 SNEGSKA (reference sequence). This CDR3 region has 10 residues. The CDR3 spells CSARLETQYF. In nucleotides, the CDR3 is TGCAGTGCTAGACTGGAGACCCAGTACTTC.

In this sample, this clonotype turned up many times. The rearrangement links TRBV29-1 to TRBJ2-1, with 8 bases that match TRBD2. Trimming cost V 4 bases and J 2 bases; bases outside gene matches: 4. This CDR3 has 14 amino acids. The germline gives CDR1 SQVTM, CDR2 ANQGSEA. CDR3 amino acids: CSVGPGGPYNEQFF. As DNA, the CDR3 is TGCAGCGTTGGTCCGGGAGGGCCCTACAATGAGCAGTTCTTC.

This clonotype appeared a few times. The rearrangement links TRBV9 to TRBJ2-6; the D is unclear. This CDR3 contains 16 residues. Germline V gene lookup returns CDR1 SGDLS and CDR2 YYNGEE. The germline V and J ends were trimmed by 0 bases and 2 bases, with 9 bases remaining between them. CDR3 region: CASSVDGRTGANVLTF. CDR3 DNA sequence: TGTGCCAGCAGCGTAGACGGTAGAACTGGGGCCAACGTCCTGACTTTC.

This clonotype was counted between two and nine times. The CDR3 DNA reads as TGTGCCAGCAGCCAGGATCTAGCGGGGGCCCGCTACGAGCAGTACTTC. Protein: CASSQDLAGARYEQYF. The genes are TRBV4-2 and TRBJ2-7, with TRBD2 matching 10 bases. Germline-derived CDR1 and CDR2 are LGHNA and YNFKEQ. The J segment lost 3 bases and the V segment lost 3 bases, leaving 8 bases of the junction unmatched. The CDR3 spans 16 residues.

This clonotype was observed a few times. The V call is TRBV6-1, the J call TRBJ2-5; 7 nucleotides line up with TRBD1. The length of the CDR3 is 14 residues. Germline CDR1 MNHNS, CDR2 SASEGT. The V and J ends lost 4 bases and 2 bases, in that order; junction bases with no gene match: 4. In nucleotides, the CDR3 is TGTGCCAGCAGTGTCCGGGACAGTCAAGAGACCCAGTACTTC. As protein: CASSVRDSQETQYF.

The chain recombines TRBV13 with TRBJ2-5; maybe TRBD1 (5 bases). Trimming removed 5 bases from V and 2 bases from J, with 9 bases in between. This CDR3 has 13 amino acids. Germline V gene sequence: CDR1 PRHDT, CDR2 FYEKMQ (reference sequence). This CDR3 reads CASSRRQQETQYF. CDR3 sequence (DNA): TGTGCCAGCAGCCGACGACAGCAAGAGACCCAGTACTTC.

This clonotype was picked up a small number of times. The gene calls are TRBV4-2 and TRBJ2-2; D remains ambiguous. V was shortened by 1 base and J by 4 bases, with 10 bases between the two germline ends. CDR3 length: 15 amino acids. Germline V lookup: CDR1 LGHNA, CDR2 YNFKEQ. CDR3 sequence reads: CASSQVGSGTGELFF. CDR3 bases: TGTGCCAGCAGCCAAGTAGGCTCGGGCACCGGGGAGCTGTTTTTT.

This clonotype appeared many times. The CDR3 DNA reads as TGTGCCAGCAGCTTGGCCCCGTGGACTAAGCGGAGGGCGGAGACCCAGTACTTC. Translating gives CASSLAPWTKRRAETQYF. The chain recombines TRBV7-2 with TRBJ2-5; D is perhaps TRBD2 (6 bases). CDR1 SGHTA and CDR2 FQGNSA come from the germline V gene. Trimming removed 3 bases at V and 5 bases at J, with 25 bases between. This CDR3 contains 18 residues.

This clonotype was found many times. CDR3 amino acids: CASSVVPLNTGELFF. The CDR3 region has the DNA TGTGCCAGCAGCGTAGTCCCCCTGAACACCGGGGAGCTGTTTTTT. The chain couples TRBV9 to TRBJ2-2; D call uncertain. Germline CDR1 reads SGDLS; CDR2 reads YYNGEE. This CDR3 is built from 15 residues. Trimming stripped 0 bases from V and 1 base from J, with 7 bases between.

The chain employs TRBV7-9 and TRBJ1-1, with D uncertain. The CDR3 sequence is 16 residues long. Looked up from germline, CDR1 is SEHNR and CDR2 is FQNEAQ (reference sequence). V was shortened by 0 bases and J by 0 bases, with 11 bases between the two germline ends. Here the CDR3 DNA reads TGTGCCAGCAGCTTAGCGGAGGTCCGGATGAACACTGAAGCTTTCTTT. Protein sequence: CASSLAEVRMNTEAFF.

This clonotype appeared many times. The genes are TRBV5-6 and TRBJ2-2; no clear D gene. V was cut by 5 bases and J by 5 bases, with 10 bases left in between. The CDR3 is made up of 13 amino acids. CDR1 and CDR2 from the germline V gene are SGHDT and YYEEEE. CDR3 in amino acids: CASSLGRTGELFF. DNA of the CDR3: TGTGCCAGCAGTCTGGGAAGAACCGGGGAGCTGTTTTTT.

This clonotype occurred many times. This chain uses TRBV21-1 with TRBJ2-2; TRBD2 is the table's D call and was not checked against the DNA. TRBV21-1 is tagged as a pseudogene. The CDR3 contains 17 residues. The CDR3 DNA follows: TGTGCCAGCAGCAAAGGAGGGCCTAGCGGGAACACCGGGGAGCTGTTTTTT. It translates to CASSKGGPSGNTGELFF.